This T cell receptor (beta chain) comes out of a study of OX40 agonist ivuxolimab in advanced cancers. This clone has only one observation. Its specificity is unknown. With 7 bases clipped from V and 0 bases from J, the junction kept 3 bases outside the gene matches. This CDR3 has 14 amino acids. Germline-derived CDR1 and CDR2 are SEHNR and FQNEAQ (reference sequence). TCRdb keeps only in-frame clones here, not all; method: immunoSEQ multiplex PCR. The sample shows some 70,000 clones, more than 70% of them seen only once. Study outcomes and limitations: Nonresponders, in some cases, also had low normalized T-cell clonal expansion.

The chain has TRBV7-9 and TRBJ2-5, with 9 bases that match TRBD2. This TCR was sampled from an adult with an advanced solid tumor such as melanoma, head and neck, liver or kidney cancer. The sample was CD4+ or CD8+ T cells sorted from blood, taken in a trial of the OX40 agonist ivuxolimab. The CDR3 here is CASTERGDQETQYF. CDR3 bases: TGTGCCAGCACCGAGCGGGGGGACCAAGAGACCCAGTACTTC.